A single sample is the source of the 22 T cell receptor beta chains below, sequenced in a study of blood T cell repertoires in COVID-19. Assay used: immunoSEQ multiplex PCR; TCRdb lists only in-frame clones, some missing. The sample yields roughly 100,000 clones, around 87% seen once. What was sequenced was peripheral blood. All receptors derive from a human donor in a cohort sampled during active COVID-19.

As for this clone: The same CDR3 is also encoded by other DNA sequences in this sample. The CDR3 coding sequence is TGTGCCTGGAGTAGACAGTCAGATACGCAGTATTTT. Protein sequence: CAWSRQSDTQYF. This chain uses TRBV30 with TRBJ2-3, with D perhaps TRBD1 (5 bases). Germline assignment: CDR1 GTSNPN and CDR2 SVGIG (reference sequence). The V gene lost 2 bases and the J gene lost 4 bases, with 7 bases spanning the gap. This CDR3 spans 12 amino acids.

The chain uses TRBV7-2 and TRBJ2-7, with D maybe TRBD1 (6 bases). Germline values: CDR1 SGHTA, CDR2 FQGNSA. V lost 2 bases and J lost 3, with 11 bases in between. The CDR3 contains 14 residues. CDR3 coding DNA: TGTGCCAGCAGCTTAACTGGGACAAACTACGAGCAGTACTTC. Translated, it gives CASSLTGTNYEQYF.

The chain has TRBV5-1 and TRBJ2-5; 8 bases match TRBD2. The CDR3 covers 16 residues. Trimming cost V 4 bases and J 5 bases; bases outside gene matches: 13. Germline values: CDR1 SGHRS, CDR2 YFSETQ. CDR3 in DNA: TGCGCCAGCAGCAATGGAGGACTAGCTAAGACCGAGACCCAGTACTTC. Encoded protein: CASSNGGLAKTETQYF.

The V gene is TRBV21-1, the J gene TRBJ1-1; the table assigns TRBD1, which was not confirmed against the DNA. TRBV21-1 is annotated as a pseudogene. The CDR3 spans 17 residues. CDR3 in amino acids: CASSNLNSGQGNTEAFF. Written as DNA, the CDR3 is TGTGCCAGCAGCAATCTGAATTCGGGACAGGGGAACACTGAAGCTTTCTTT.

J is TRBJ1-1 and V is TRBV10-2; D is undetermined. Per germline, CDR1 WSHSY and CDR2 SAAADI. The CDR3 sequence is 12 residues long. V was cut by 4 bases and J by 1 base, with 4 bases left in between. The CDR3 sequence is CASSVENTEAFF. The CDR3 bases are TGCGCCAGCAGTGTAGAGAACACTGAAGCTTTCTTT.

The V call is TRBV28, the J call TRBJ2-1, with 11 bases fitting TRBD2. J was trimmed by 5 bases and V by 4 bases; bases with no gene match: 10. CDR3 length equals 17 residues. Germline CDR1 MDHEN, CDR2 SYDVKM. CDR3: CASSYWDLAGGNNEQFF. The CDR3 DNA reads TGTGCCAGCAGTTACTGGGACCTAGCGGGGGGAAACAATGAGCAGTTCTTC.

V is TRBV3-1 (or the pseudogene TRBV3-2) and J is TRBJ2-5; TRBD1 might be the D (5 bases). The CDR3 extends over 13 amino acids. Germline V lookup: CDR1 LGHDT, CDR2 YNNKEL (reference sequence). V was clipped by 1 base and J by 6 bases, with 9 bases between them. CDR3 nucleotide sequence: TGTGCCAGCAGCCAAGGTTCAGGGCAGACCCAGTACTTC. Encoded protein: CASSQGSGQTQYF.

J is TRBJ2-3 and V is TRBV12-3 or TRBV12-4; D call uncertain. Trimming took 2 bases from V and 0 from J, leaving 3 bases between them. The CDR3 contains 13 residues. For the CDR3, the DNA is TGTGCCAGCAGTTTATCTAGCACAGATACGCAGTATTTT. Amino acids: CASSLSSTDTQYF.

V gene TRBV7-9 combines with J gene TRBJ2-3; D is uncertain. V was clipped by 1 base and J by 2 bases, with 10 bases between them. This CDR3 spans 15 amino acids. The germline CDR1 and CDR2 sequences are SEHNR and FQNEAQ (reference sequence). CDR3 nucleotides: TGTGCCAGCAGCTTAGATGCGGAGTTCACAGATACGCAGTATTTT. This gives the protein CASSLDAEFTDTQYF.

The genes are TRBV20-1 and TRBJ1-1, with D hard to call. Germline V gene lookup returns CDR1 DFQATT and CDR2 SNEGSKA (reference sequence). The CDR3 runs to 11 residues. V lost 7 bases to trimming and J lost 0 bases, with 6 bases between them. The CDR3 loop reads CSGAVNTEAFF. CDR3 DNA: TGCAGTGGGGCAGTGAACACTGAAGCTTTCTTT.

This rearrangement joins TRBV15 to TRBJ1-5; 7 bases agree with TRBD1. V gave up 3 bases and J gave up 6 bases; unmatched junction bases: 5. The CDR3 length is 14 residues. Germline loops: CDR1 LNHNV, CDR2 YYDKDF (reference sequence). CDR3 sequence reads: CATSRAGGTQPQHF. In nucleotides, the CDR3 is TGTGCCACCAGCAGGGCAGGGGGTACTCAGCCCCAGCATTTT.

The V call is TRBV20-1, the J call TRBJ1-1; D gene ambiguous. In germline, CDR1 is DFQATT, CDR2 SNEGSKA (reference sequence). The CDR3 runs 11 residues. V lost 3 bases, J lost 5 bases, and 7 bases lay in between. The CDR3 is CSASDRTEAFF. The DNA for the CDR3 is TGCAGTGCTAGTGACCGGACTGAAGCTTTCTTT.

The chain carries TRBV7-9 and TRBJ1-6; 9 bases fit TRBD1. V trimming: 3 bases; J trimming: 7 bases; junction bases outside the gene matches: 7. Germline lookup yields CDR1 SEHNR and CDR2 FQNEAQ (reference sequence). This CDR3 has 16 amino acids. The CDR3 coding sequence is TGTGCCAGCAGCTTGACCGGGACAGGGAGGAATTCACCCCTCCACTTT. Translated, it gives CASSLTGTGRNSPLHF.

The CDR3 nucleotides are TGTGCCACCGGGACAGGGAACACCGGGGAGCTGTTTTTT. Protein product: CATGTGNTGELFF. The V and J genes are TRBV9 and TRBJ2-2; TRBD1 matches at 8 bases. CDR1 SGDLS and CDR2 YYNGEE come from the germline V gene. The V gene end was trimmed by 9 bases and the J gene end by 1 base; junction bases not matched to a gene: 2. CDR3 length equals 13 residues.

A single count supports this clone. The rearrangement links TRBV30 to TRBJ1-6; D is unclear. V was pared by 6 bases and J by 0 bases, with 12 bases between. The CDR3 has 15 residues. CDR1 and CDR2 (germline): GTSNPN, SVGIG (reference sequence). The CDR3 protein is CACTLTNSYNSPLHF. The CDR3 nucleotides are TGTGCCTGCACCTTAACTAACTCCTATAATTCACCCCTCCACTTT.

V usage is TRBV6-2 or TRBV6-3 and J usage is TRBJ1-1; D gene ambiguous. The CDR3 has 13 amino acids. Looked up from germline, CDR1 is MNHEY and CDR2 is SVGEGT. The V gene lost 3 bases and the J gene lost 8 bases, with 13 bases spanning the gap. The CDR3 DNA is TGTGCCAGCAGTTATATGTCCGGAGAAGAAGCTTTCTTT. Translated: CASSYMSGEEAFF.

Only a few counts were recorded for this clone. The CDR3 DNA reads as TGTGCCAGCAGCCAAGTAGCGGGGGCAAGTAACGGGGAGCTGTTTTTT. Translating gives CASSQVAGASNGELFF. This rearrangement joins TRBV3-1 (or the pseudogene TRBV3-2) to TRBJ2-2; 9 bases align to TRBD2. The germline V gene encodes CDR1 LGHDT and CDR2 YNNKEL (reference sequence). V lost 1 base and J lost 7; bases outside the gene matches: 7. CDR3 length equals 16 residues.

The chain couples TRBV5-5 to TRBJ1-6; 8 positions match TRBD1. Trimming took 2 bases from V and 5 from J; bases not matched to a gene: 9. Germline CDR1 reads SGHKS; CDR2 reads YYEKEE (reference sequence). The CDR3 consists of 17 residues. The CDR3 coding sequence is TGTGCCAGCAGCTTCGCGGGACCGGGACAGGATAATTCACCCCTCCACTTT. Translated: CASSFAGPGQDNSPLHF.

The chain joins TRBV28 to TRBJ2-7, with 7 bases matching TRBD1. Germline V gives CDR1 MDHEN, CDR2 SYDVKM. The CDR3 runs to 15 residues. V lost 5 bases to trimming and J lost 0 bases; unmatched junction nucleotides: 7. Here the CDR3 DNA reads TGTGCCAGCAGTGCCGGGACAGCCGCCTCCTACGAGCAGTACTTC. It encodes CASSAGTAASYEQYF.

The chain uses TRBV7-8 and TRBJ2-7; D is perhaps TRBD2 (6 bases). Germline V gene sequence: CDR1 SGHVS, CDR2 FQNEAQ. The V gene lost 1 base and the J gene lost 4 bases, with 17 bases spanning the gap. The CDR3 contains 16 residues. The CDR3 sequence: CASSLGRAGYAYEQYF. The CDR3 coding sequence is TGTGCCAGCAGCTTAGGTCGGGCGGGGTATGCATACGAGCAGTACTTC.

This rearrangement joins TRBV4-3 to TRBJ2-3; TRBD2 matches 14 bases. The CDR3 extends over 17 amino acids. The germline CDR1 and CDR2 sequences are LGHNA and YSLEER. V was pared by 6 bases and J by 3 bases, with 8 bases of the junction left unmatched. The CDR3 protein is CASRARLAGGITDTQYF. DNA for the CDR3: TGCGCCAGCAGGGCAAGACTAGCGGGGGGGATTACAGATACGCAGTATTTT.

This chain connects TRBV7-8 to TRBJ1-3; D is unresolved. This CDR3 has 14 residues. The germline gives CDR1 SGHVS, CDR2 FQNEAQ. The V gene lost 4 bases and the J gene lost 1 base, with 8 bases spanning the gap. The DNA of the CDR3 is TGTGCCAGCAGCTACAGAGGGTCTGGAAACACCATATATTTT. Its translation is CASSYRGSGNTIYF.